These 21 T cell receptor beta chains originate from one sample sequenced in a study of CD8+ T cells in alopecia areata. The treatment is: oral pan-JAK inhibitor, 5-10 mg twice daily. The authors extracted RNA and reverse transcribed it into cDNA as the sequencing template. The protocol was immunoSEQ multiplex PCR, while the TCRdb copy is restricted to in-frame clones and leaves out a portion. The table includes 150,000 to 200,000 clones, less than 70% detected once. The specimen comprised CD4+ T cells sorted from blood, sampled at week 24, from a patient treated with tofacitinib. These receptors were obtained from a human donor with alopecia areata.

The chain links TRBV9 to TRBJ2-1; 8 positions match TRBD1. In germline, CDR1 is SGDLS, CDR2 YYNGEE. V gave up 3 bases and J gave up 9 bases; unmatched junction bases: 5. This CDR3 has 13 amino acids. The CDR3 DNA is TGTGCCAGCAGCGCATCAGGGGGCGGTGAGCAGTTCTTC. Protein sequence: CASSASGGGEQFF. Full variable domain (remainder filled in from reference TRBV9 and TRBJ2-1): DSGVTQTPKHLITATGQRVTLRCSPRSGDLSVYWYQQSLDQGLQFLIQYYNGEERAKGNILERFSAQQFPDLHSELNLSSLELGDSALYFCASSASGGGEQFFGPGTRLTVL.

This clone was observed a handful of times. This chain uses TRBV7-8 with TRBJ1-6; D remains ambiguous. The CDR3 length is 16 residues. V lost 6 bases and J 3 bases, leaving 15 bases between the germline ends. In germline, CDR1 is SGHVS, CDR2 FQNEAQ. CDR3 sequence reads: CASRLRSSLYNSPLHF. The CDR3 DNA reads TGTGCCAGCAGGCTACGCTCCAGCCTCTATAATTCACCCCTCCACTTT.

CDR3 coding DNA: TGCGCCAGCAGACTCCAGACAGGGGATGGCTACACCTTC. It translates to CASRLQTGDGYTF. The chain has TRBV5-1 and TRBJ1-2; 8 bases map to TRBD1. This CDR3 is built from 13 residues. CDR1 is SGHRS, CDR2 YFSETQ, per germline. With V trimmed by 5 bases and J by 6 bases, 6 bases remained unmatched.

The CDR3, as DNA: TGTGCCAGATCCCAGACCGGGACCTTAAGCTCACCCCTCCACTTT. It yields the protein CARSQTGTLSSPLHF. The chain joins TRBV19 to TRBJ1-6; D may be TRBD1 (5 bases). Trimming stripped 9 bases from V and 10 bases from J, with 22 bases between. CDR1 and CDR2 from the germline V gene are LNHDA and SQIVND (reference sequence). CDR3 length: 15 amino acids.

This chain links TRBV29-1 with TRBJ2-2, with D maybe TRBD1 (5 bases). The germline V gene encodes CDR1 SQVTM and CDR2 ANQGSEA. The CDR3 covers 15 residues. Trimming removed 4 bases from V and 5 bases from J, with 17 bases in between. This chain's CDR3 is CSVVLPGWLTGELFF. The CDR3 nucleotides are TGCAGCGTTGTTCTTCCAGGGTGGTTGACCGGGGAGCTGTTTTTT.

This clone appeared a single time. The chain recombines TRBV4-1 with TRBJ1-5; unclear D gene. CDR3 length: 14 residues. The germline V gene has CDR1 MGHRA and CDR2 YSYEKL. Trimming cost V 3 bases and J 11 bases, with 17 bases left between them. The CDR3 sequence: CASSHGVPSQAQHF. The CDR3 DNA reads as TGCGCCAGCAGCCACGGGGTTCCCAGCCAGGCCCAGCATTTT.

V and J are TRBV27 and TRBJ2-6; D perhaps matches TRBD2 (5 bases). The CDR3 spans 15 residues. V lost 2 bases and J 1 base, leaving 6 bases between the germline ends. CDR1 and CDR2 from the germline V gene are MNHEY and SMNVEV (reference sequence). The CDR3 DNA sequence: TGTGCCAGCAGTTTACGGGATTCTGGGGCCAACGTCCTGACTTTC. Residues: CASSLRDSGANVLTF.

The DNA for the CDR3 is TGCGCCAGCAGCTTGGGGGTCCTAGCGGGGGACACCCAAGAGACCCAGTACTTC. Encoded protein: CASSLGVLAGDTQETQYF. This chain links TRBV5-1 with TRBJ2-5, with 10 bases lining up with TRBD2. Germline V lookup: CDR1 SGHRS, CDR2 YFSETQ. V gave up 0 bases and J gave up 1 base; unmatched junction bases: 9. The CDR3 totals 18 residues.

V usage is TRBV7-3 and J usage is TRBJ1-2; maybe TRBD1 (6 bases). Between the trimmed V and J ends, which lost 5 bases and 4 bases, there was a span of 11 bases. The germline V gene has CDR1 SGHTA and CDR2 FQGTGA. The CDR3 is 13 amino acids. The chain's CDR3 is CASSPTGSYGYTF. CDR3 nucleotides: TGTGCCAGCAGCCCAACAGGGAGCTATGGCTACACCTTC. Supplemented by reference TRBV7-3 and TRBJ1-2, the full variable domain reads GAGVSQTPSNKVTEKGKYVELRCDPISGHTALYWYRQSLGQGPEFLIYFQGTGAADDSGLPNDRFFAVRPEGSVSTLKIQRTERGDSAVYLCASSPTGSYGYTFGSGTRLTVV.

This clone was observed a few times. The chain joins TRBV7-9 to TRBJ1-2; 10 nucleotides align to TRBD1. The CDR3 runs to 16 residues. Germline assignment: CDR1 SEHNR and CDR2 FQNEAQ (reference sequence). V gave up 5 bases and J gave up 8 bases; unmatched junction bases: 14. The CDR3 sequence: CASSPDSGTGVSGYTF. The CDR3 DNA reads TGTGCCAGCAGCCCAGACTCCGGGACAGGGGTTAGCGGCTACACCTTC.

V gene TRBV29-1 combines with J gene TRBJ1-1, with TRBD1 identical over 7 bases. The CDR3 has 14 amino acids. V was clipped by 6 bases and J by 0 bases; unmatched bases: 7. In germline, CDR1 is SQVTM, CDR2 ANQGSEA. CDR3 bases: TGCAGCGTGCGGACAGGAACCATGAACACTGAAGCTTTCTTT. This sequence encodes CSVRTGTMNTEAFF.

This clone appeared a few times. J is TRBJ1-1 and V is TRBV6-5, with D maybe TRBD1 (5 bases). Per germline, CDR1 MNHEY and CDR2 SVGAGI. V lost 0 bases and J 0 bases, leaving 5 bases between the germline ends. The CDR3 consists of 14 residues. In nucleotides, the CDR3 is TGTGCCAGCAGTTACTCAGGGGTGAACACTGAAGCTTTCTTT. Its protein is CASSYSGVNTEAFF.

V is TRBV5-1 and J is TRBJ1-2, with D uncertain. Trimming took 0 bases from V and 4 from J, leaving 4 bases between them. Germline loops: CDR1 SGHRS, CDR2 YFSETQ. The length of the CDR3 is 12 residues. CDR3 DNA: TGCGCCAGCAGCTTGGGGATCTATGGCTACACCTTC. Encoded protein: CASSLGIYGYTF.

The chain is built from TRBV18 and TRBJ2-5; D not resolved. Germline V gene lookup returns CDR1 KGHSH and CDR2 LQKENI. Trimming cost V 1 base and J 3 bases, with 12 bases left between them. The length of the CDR3 is 15 residues. This chain's CDR3 is CASSPLSTLEETQYF. The CDR3 DNA follows: TGTGCCAGCTCACCACTGTCAACCCTGGAAGAGACCCAGTACTTC. The full variable domain, completed using reference TRBV18 and TRBJ2-5, is NAGVMQNPRHLVRRRGQEARLRCSPMKGHSHVYWYRQLPEEGLKFMVYLQKENIIDESGMPKERFSAEFPKEGPSILRIQQVVRGDSAAYFCASSPLSTLEETQYFGPGTRLLVL.

The rearrangement uses TRBV14 and TRBJ2-7; TRBD1 matches at 7 bases. CDR3 length: 17 residues. Trimming removed 0 bases from V and 3 bases from J; junction bases left unmatched: 11. Germline V gives CDR1 SGHDN, CDR2 FVKESK. The CDR3 here is CASSQDVLGQPNYEQYF. Here the CDR3 DNA reads TGTGCCAGCAGCCAAGACGTGTTGGGACAGCCAAACTACGAGCAGTACTTC. The whole variable domain, remainder taken from reference TRBV14 and TRBJ2-7, is EAGVTQFPSHSVIEKGQTVTLRCDPISGHDNLYWYRRVMGKEIKFLLHFVKESKQDESGMPNNRFLAERTGGTYSTLKVQPAELEDSGVYFCASSQDVLGQPNYEQYFGPGTRLTVT.

This clone turned up a few times. The CDR3 protein is CASSHRGTSTDTQYF. DNA of the CDR3: TGTGCCAGCAGCCACAGGGGCACTAGCACAGATACGCAGTATTTT. V is TRBV4-2 and J is TRBJ2-3; D is perhaps TRBD1 (6 bases). CDR3 length: 15 residues. Trimming stripped 3 bases from V and 0 bases from J, with 10 bases between. Germline lookup yields CDR1 LGHNA and CDR2 YNFKEQ.

The chain has TRBV11-2 and TRBJ2-7, with a weak D call TRBD1 (5 bases). V lost 0 bases and J lost 3, with 6 bases in between. Germline loops: CDR1 SGHAT, CDR2 FQNNGV. The length of the CDR3 is 13 residues. Here the CDR3 DNA reads TGTGCCAGCAGCTTAGAGGACAACTACGAGCAGTACTTC. Protein: CASSLEDNYEQYF.

This rearrangement joins TRBV2 to TRBJ2-7; possible D gene TRBD1, 6 bases. Germline assignment: CDR1 SNHLY and CDR2 FYNNEI. The CDR3 contains 12 residues. Trimming shortened V by 2 bases and J by 7 bases, and 9 bases separated the two germline ends. The CDR3 loop is CASSEQGSEQYF. The CDR3 DNA reads TGTGCCAGCAGTGAACAGGGGAGTGAGCAGTACTTC.

The DNA of the CDR3 is TGTGCCTGGAGTGTAGGTAGCGGTTCTAGCACAGATACGCAGTATTTT. Encoded protein: CAWSVGSGSSTDTQYF. V usage is TRBV30 and J usage is TRBJ2-3; TRBD2 is a possible D gene (6 bases). Looked up from germline, CDR1 is GTSNPN and CDR2 is SVGIG (reference sequence). Trimming took 0 bases from V and 0 from J, leaving 13 bases between them. The CDR3 sequence is 16 residues long.

V and J are TRBV5-1 and TRBJ1-2, with 8 positions matching TRBD1. V trimming: 1 base; J trimming: 3 bases; junction bases outside the gene matches: 11. Germline V gene data show CDR1 as SGHRS and CDR2 as YFSETQ. The CDR3 has 17 residues. The chain's CDR3 is CASSLFGTQGVDYGYTF. The CDR3 coding sequence is TGCGCCAGCAGCTTGTTTGGGACACAGGGGGTCGACTATGGCTACACCTTC.

This clone was picked up a small number of times. The chain employs TRBV5-1 and TRBJ2-5; D remains unclear. This CDR3 contains 15 residues. V lost 1 base and J 1 base, leaving 11 bases between the germline ends. Per the germline V gene, CDR1 is SGHRS and CDR2 is YFSETQ. CDR3 sequence: CASSLNAGPQETQYF. In DNA, the CDR3 is TGCGCCAGCAGCTTGAACGCAGGACCCCAAGAGACCCAGTACTTC.